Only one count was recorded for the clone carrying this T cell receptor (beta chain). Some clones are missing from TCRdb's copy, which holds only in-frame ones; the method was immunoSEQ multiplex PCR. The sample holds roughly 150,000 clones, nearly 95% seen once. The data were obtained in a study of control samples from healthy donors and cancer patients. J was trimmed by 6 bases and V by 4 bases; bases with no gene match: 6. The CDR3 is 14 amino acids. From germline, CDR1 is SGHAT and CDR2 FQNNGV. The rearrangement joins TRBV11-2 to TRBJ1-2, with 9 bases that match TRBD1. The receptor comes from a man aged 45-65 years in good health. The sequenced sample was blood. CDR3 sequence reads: CASSSDRGGDGYTF. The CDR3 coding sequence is TGTGCCAGCAGCTCGGACAGGGGAGGCGATGGCTACACCTTC.